These 32 T cell receptor beta chains were sequenced from one sample in a study of blood T cell repertoires in COVID-19 (dated by TCRdb to the early 2020s). Receptor amplification or capture employed the immunoSEQ multiplex PCR assay. This immuneACCESS table, as held by TCRdb, lists in-frame sequences with V and J called but not all clones. Of the missing ones, under half trace to an unresolved V gene in checked studies; the others have no known cause. This sample holds about 200,000 clones; roughly 88% were observed only once. The ten largest clones capture approximately 13% of the sample. The sequenced sample consisted of peripheral blood. Receptors were obtained from a human donor in a cohort sampled during active COVID-19.

This clone was counted only a few times. In DNA, the CDR3 is TGCGCCAGCAGTGAGTCGGGACAGGGGGCCAATGAGCAGTTCTTC. Protein: CASSESGQGANEQFF. This chain uses TRBV10-2 with TRBJ2-1; 12 positions agree with TRBD1. Looked up from germline, CDR1 is WSHSY and CDR2 is SAAADI. The CDR3 sequence is 15 residues long. The trim removed 0 bases at V and 6 bases at J, leaving 0 bases unmatched.

This chain uses TRBV5-4 with TRBJ2-7; 10 bases fit TRBD1. The CDR3 consists of 15 residues. Germline V CDR1 and CDR2: SGHNT, YYREEE (reference sequence). With 4 bases clipped from V and 2 bases from J, the junction kept 6 bases outside the gene matches. The CDR3 spells CASSLPGQGTYEQYF. The CDR3, as DNA: TGTGCCAGCAGCCTCCCGGGACAGGGGACCTACGAGCAGTACTTC.

The CDR3 nucleotides are TGCGCCAGCAGTGAGTTCGGACAGCCTTTTGAAGCTTTCTTT. Residues: CASSEFGQPFEAFF. This chain connects TRBV10-2 to TRBJ1-1; D is perhaps TRBD1 (6 bases). Trimming pared 1 base from V and 7 bases from J, leaving 13 bases between. Germline values: CDR1 WSHSY, CDR2 SAAADI. This CDR3 is 14 amino acids long.

This chain joins TRBV3-1 (or the pseudogene TRBV3-2) and TRBJ2-1, with 7 positions matching TRBD1. V trimming: 1 base; J trimming: 12 bases; junction bases outside the gene matches: 6. CDR3 length: 13 amino acids. Germline CDR1 reads LGHDT; CDR2 reads YNNKEL (reference sequence). This CDR3 is CASSQGTGPRQFF. The DNA for the CDR3 is TGTGCCAGCAGCCAAGGGACAGGCCCGAGGCAGTTCTTC.

The genes are TRBV9 and TRBJ2-7; a possible D gene is TRBD2 (5 bases). CDR3 length: 15 amino acids. Germline CDR1 is SGDLS and CDR2 is YYNGEE. V was cut by 2 bases and J by 0 bases, with 12 bases left in between. The CDR3 spells CASSVSPRDSYEQYF. The CDR3 DNA reads as TGTGCCAGCAGCGTTTCCCCGAGGGACTCCTACGAGCAGTACTTC.

The chain employs TRBV4-1 and TRBJ2-7, with a possible D match to TRBD2 (5 bases). The V end lost 1 base, the J end lost 0 bases, and 10 bases lay between the germline ends. The CDR3 is 15 amino acids. Germline V gene data show CDR1 as MGHRA and CDR2 as YSYEKL. CDR3 nucleotides: TGCGCCAGCAGCCAAGTTCTTAGCGACTCCTACGAGCAGTACTTC. It specifies CASSQVLSDSYEQYF.

This sequence joins TRBV15 and TRBJ1-5, with D perhaps TRBD1 (6 bases). This CDR3 is 14 amino acids long. The germline V gene has CDR1 LNHNV and CDR2 YYDKDF (reference sequence). Trimming left V 8 bases short and J 0 bases short, with 11 bases between. CDR3 DNA sequence: TGTGCCACCCGGGACATCCCTAGCAATCAGCCCCAGCATTTT. It encodes CATRDIPSNQPQHF.

This chain joins TRBV10-1 and TRBJ2-3; 9 nucleotides line up with TRBD2. Germline values: CDR1 WNHNN, CDR2 SYGVQD (reference sequence). This CDR3 is 15 amino acids long. Trimming took 4 bases from V and 0 from J; bases not matched to a gene: 2. CDR3 coding DNA: TGCGCCAGCAGTGGAGCGGGGGGCAGCACAGATACGCAGTATTTT. Translation: CASSGAGGSTDTQYF.

This chain links TRBV29-1 with TRBJ2-7; a possible D gene is TRBD1 (6 bases). Trimming pared 4 bases from V and 4 bases from J, leaving 14 bases between. Germline V CDR1 and CDR2: SQVTM, ANQGSEA. This CDR3 spans 13 amino acids. The CDR3 DNA sequence: TGCAGCGTTGCAGGATACAGGGCGTACGAGCAGTACTTC. Translation: CSVAGYRAYEQYF.

This rearrangement joins TRBV5-1 to TRBJ2-7, with a weak D call TRBD1 (5 bases). Germline lookup yields CDR1 SGHRS and CDR2 YFSETQ. V dropped 6 bases and J dropped 0 bases, with 28 bases sitting between them. The CDR3 extends over 19 amino acids. The CDR3 DNA sequence: TGCGCCAGCACAAGGCTCAACGCCCCAACAGGCCTTGCCTCCTACGAGCAGTACTTC. Protein: CASTRLNAPTGLASYEQYF.

V is TRBV2 and J is TRBJ2-1; 11 nucleotides align to TRBD2. There are 13 residues in the CDR3. After removal of 4 bases from V and 15 bases from J, the junction contained 8 bases not matched to a gene. Germline CDR1 and CDR2: SNHLY and FYNNEI. The CDR3 reads CASSVVAGGRRFF. For the CDR3, the DNA is TGTGCCAGCAGTGTAGTAGCGGGAGGGCGGCGGTTCTTC.

The genes are TRBV27 and TRBJ2-7; D may be TRBD1 (5 bases). The V gene's germline CDR1 is MNHEY and CDR2 SMNVEV (reference sequence). Trimming removed 6 bases from V and 6 bases from J, with 18 bases in between. CDR3 length: 14 residues. DNA of the CDR3: TGTGCCAGCAGCGACAGAAGCACCAATCCCGAGCAGTACTTC. Translating it yields CASSDRSTNPEQYF.

This clone has more than one count but fewer than ten. The chain's CDR3 is CASSTSGNLRNEQFF. In DNA form, the CDR3 reads TGTGCCAGCAGCACTAGCGGGAACCTACGCAATGAGCAGTTCTTC. The V gene is TRBV9, the J gene TRBJ2-1; the match to TRBD2 covers 10 bases. CDR1 and CDR2 from the germline V gene are SGDLS and YYNGEE. The CDR3 consists of 15 residues. The V and J ends lost 4 bases and 6 bases, in that order; junction bases with no gene match: 7. Full variable domain (remainder filled in from reference TRBV9 and TRBJ2-1): DSGVTQTPKHLITATGQRVTLRCSPRSGDLSVYWYQQSLDQGLQFLIQYYNGEERAKGNILERFSAQQFPDLHSELNLSSLELGDSALYFCASSTSGNLRNEQFFGPGTRLTVL.

The chain employs TRBV14 and TRBJ2-3; 14 nucleotides agree with TRBD2. The CDR3 spans 17 residues. Trimming cost V 3 bases and J 5 bases; bases outside gene matches: 7. The germline V gene encodes CDR1 SGHDN and CDR2 FVKESK. CDR3 region: CASSQGTSGSSRDTQYF. The DNA of the CDR3 is TGTGCCAGCAGCCAGGGGACTAGCGGGAGTTCCCGAGATACGCAGTATTTT.

This rearrangement joins TRBV5-1 to TRBJ2-1; 7 bases are shared with TRBD2. The V gene's germline CDR1 is SGHRS and CDR2 YFSETQ. V trimming: 4 bases; J trimming: 3 bases; junction bases outside the gene matches: 7. CDR3 length equals 15 residues. CDR3 DNA: TGCGCCAGCAGCCCGACTAGCCCGGGCTACAATGAGCAGTTCTTC. It encodes CASSPTSPGYNEQFF.

The rearrangement links TRBV11-3 to TRBJ2-2; 8 bases map to TRBD2. Germline V gene data show CDR1 as SGHNT and CDR2 as YENEEA. With 1 base clipped from V and 4 bases from J, the junction kept 2 bases outside the gene matches. The CDR3 runs to 15 residues. This chain's CDR3 is CASSLAGGITGELFF. In nucleotides, the CDR3 is TGTGCCAGCAGCTTAGCGGGAGGGATCACCGGGGAGCTGTTTTTT.

The chain combines TRBV28 with TRBJ2-7; tentative D call: TRBD1 (6 bases). There are 14 residues in the CDR3. Germline CDR1 is MDHEN and CDR2 is SYDVKM. V was clipped by 3 bases and J by 2 bases, with 11 bases between them. The DNA of the CDR3 is TGTGCCAGCAGTTTTTCGGACAGAACCTACGAGCAGTACTTC. It codes for CASSFSDRTYEQYF.

The chain combines TRBV5-1 with TRBJ2-2, with 8 bases that match TRBD2. Trimming removed 3 bases from V and 4 bases from J; junction bases left unmatched: 5. Germline values: CDR1 SGHRS, CDR2 YFSETQ. The CDR3 is made up of 15 amino acids. CDR3 sequence reads: CASSSTGTSTGELFF. Written as DNA, the CDR3 is TGCGCCAGCAGCTCGACCGGGACTAGCACCGGGGAGCTGTTTTTT.

This clone was seen more than once but under ten times. The gene calls are TRBV4-2 and TRBJ1-5; D is perhaps TRBD1 (5 bases). This CDR3 has 15 amino acids. Germline CDR1 is LGHNA and CDR2 is YNFKEQ. Trimming shortened V by 1 base and J by 1 base, and 8 bases separated the two germline ends. CDR3 in DNA: TGTGCCAGCAGCCAAGGCCAGGGAAGCAATCAGCCCCAGCATTTT. Its protein product is CASSQGQGSNQPQHF.

CDR3 DNA: TGTGCCAGCAGCCCCCTAGCGGGAGGGCGACATGAGCAGTTCTTC. Its translation: CASSPLAGGRHEQFF. The chain links TRBV7-2 to TRBJ2-1, with 12 bases lining up with TRBD2. Unmatched junction bases numbered 7, after V lost 5 bases and J lost 8 bases. Germline CDR1 SGHTA, CDR2 FQGNSA. CDR3 length equals 15 residues.

V usage is TRBV4-1 and J usage is TRBJ2-1, with D possibly matching TRBD2 (5 bases). The CDR3 is 18 amino acids. Per the germline V gene, CDR1 is MGHRA and CDR2 is YSYEKL. The germline V and J ends were trimmed by 0 bases and 2 bases, with 17 bases remaining between them. The CDR3 DNA is TGCGCCAGCAGCCAAGATTCTCTGGGAAATAGCGCCTACAATGAGCAGTTCTTC. It yields the protein CASSQDSLGNSAYNEQFF.

This chain connects TRBV28 to TRBJ1-2, with 8 bases matching TRBD1. The germline CDR1 and CDR2 sequences are MDHEN and SYDVKM. Losses at the gene ends were 6 bases for V and 6 bases for J; bases not matched to a gene: 9. The CDR3 sequence is 14 residues long. Written as DNA, the CDR3 is TGTGCCAGCAGCTCCTCCTGGACAGGGCATGGCTACACCTTC. Protein: CASSSSWTGHGYTF.

The genes are TRBV9 and TRBJ2-2; TRBD2 aligns across 11 bases. The length of the CDR3 is 16 residues. V was clipped by 4 bases and J by 5 bases; unmatched bases: 7. Germline V CDR1 and CDR2: SGDLS, YYNGEE. CDR3 DNA sequence: TGTGCCAGCAGCTTGATGACTAGCGGGATGACCGGGGAGCTGTTTTTT. Amino acids: CASSLMTSGMTGELFF. Full variable domain (remainder filled in from reference TRBV9 and TRBJ2-2): DSGVTQTPKHLITATGQRVTLRCSPRSGDLSVYWYQQSLDQGLQFLIQYYNGEERAKGNILERFSAQQFPDLHSELNLSSLELGDSALYFCASSLMTSGMTGELFFGEGSRLTVL.

This clone occurred once. This sequence joins TRBV5-1 and TRBJ2-1; a possible D gene is TRBD1 (7 bases). Germline V CDR1 and CDR2: SGHRS, YFSETQ. With 4 bases removed from V and 4 bases from J, the gap between germline ends came to 15 bases. The CDR3 consists of 15 residues. CDR3 coding DNA: TGCGCCAGCAGCGGGAGGACAGGACTTTACAATGAGCAGTTCTTC. Its protein is CASSGRTGLYNEQFF.

V is TRBV2 and J is TRBJ1-3; D gene uncertain. The CDR3 totals 13 residues. Germline CDR1 is SNHLY and CDR2 is FYNNEI. Between the trimmed V and J ends, which lost 10 bases and 9 bases, there was a span of 19 bases. The CDR3 reads CAKRNEGVGTIYF. DNA of the CDR3: TGTGCCAAAAGAAACGAGGGAGTCGGCACCATATATTTT.

The chain uses TRBV19 and TRBJ2-5, with 8 nucleotides matching TRBD2. The CDR3 is 16 amino acids. V lost 4 bases to trimming and J lost 5 bases; unmatched junction nucleotides: 12. CDR1 is LNHDA and CDR2 is SQIVND in the germline V gene (reference sequence). This CDR3 is CASSSLAGRALETQYF. The CDR3 nucleotides read TGTGCCAGTAGTAGTTTAGCGGGGAGGGCCCTGGAGACCCAGTACTTC.

J is TRBJ2-3 and V is TRBV9; 11 bases agree with TRBD2. Germline V gene lookup returns CDR1 SGDLS and CDR2 YYNGEE. The CDR3 loop spans 18 amino acids. J gave up 0 bases and V 0 bases, and 6 bases lay outside the gene matches. The CDR3: CASSVGGTSGSSTDTQYF. The CDR3 nucleotides are TGTGCCAGCAGCGTAGGGGGGACTAGCGGATCTAGCACAGATACGCAGTATTTT.

The genes are TRBV4-1 and TRBJ2-7; 13 bases fit TRBD2. The CDR3 covers 18 residues. V shed 3 bases, J shed 0 bases, and the junction held 8 bases outside the gene matches. Germline CDR1 reads MGHRA; CDR2 reads YSYEKL. The CDR3 bases are TGCGCCAGCAGCCAGGCCGGGACTAGCGGGACGAGCTCCTACGAGCAGTACTTC. Translation gives CASSQAGTSGTSSYEQYF.

This chain joins TRBV27 and TRBJ2-1; 7 positions agree with TRBD2. V trimming: 1 base; J trimming: 4 bases; junction bases outside the gene matches: 4. CDR3 size: 15 residues. The germline gives CDR1 MNHEY, CDR2 SMNVEV (reference sequence). CDR3 region: CASSLWRETYNEQFF. The CDR3 region has the DNA TGTGCCAGCAGTTTATGGCGGGAGACGTACAATGAGCAGTTCTTC.

This chain joins TRBV5-4 and TRBJ1-4, with D possibly being TRBD1 (6 bases). Trimming shortened V by 0 bases and J by 6 bases, and 12 bases separated the two germline ends. Germline V CDR1 and CDR2: SGHNT, YYREEE (reference sequence). The CDR3 is 15 residues long. The CDR3 is CASSLGPGADEKLFF. The CDR3 DNA follows: TGTGCCAGCAGCTTGGGGCCAGGGGCGGATGAAAAACTGTTTTTT.

For the CDR3, the DNA is TGCGCCAGCAGCTTGGCAGGGTCAAATCAGCCCCAGCATTTT. It yields the protein CASSLAGSNQPQHF. The chain links TRBV5-1 to TRBJ1-5, with D perhaps matching TRBD1 (5 bases). V dropped 0 bases and J dropped 4 bases, with 8 bases sitting between them. From germline, CDR1 is SGHRS and CDR2 YFSETQ. The CDR3 is 14 residues long.

This chain joins TRBV9 and TRBJ2-5; D perhaps matches TRBD2 (6 bases). Trimming took 0 bases from V and 4 from J, leaving 10 bases between them. This CDR3 has 14 residues. Germline values: CDR1 SGDLS, CDR2 YYNGEE. CDR3 sequence (DNA): TGTGCCAGCAGCGTAGGTAATAGCGGAGAGACCCAGTACTTC. Its protein is CASSVGNSGETQYF.